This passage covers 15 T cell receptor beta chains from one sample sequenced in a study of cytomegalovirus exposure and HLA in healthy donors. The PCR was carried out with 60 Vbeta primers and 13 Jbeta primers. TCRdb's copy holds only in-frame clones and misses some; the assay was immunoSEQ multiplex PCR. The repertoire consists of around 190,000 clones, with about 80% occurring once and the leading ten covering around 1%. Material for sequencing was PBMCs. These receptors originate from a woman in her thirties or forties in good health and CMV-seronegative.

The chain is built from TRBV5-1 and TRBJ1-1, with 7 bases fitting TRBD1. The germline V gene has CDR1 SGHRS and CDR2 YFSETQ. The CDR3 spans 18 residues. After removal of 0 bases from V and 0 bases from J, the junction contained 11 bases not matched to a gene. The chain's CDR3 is CASSLVGDREGMNTEAFF. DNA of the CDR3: TGCGCCAGCAGCTTGGTGGGGGACAGAGAAGGTATGAACACTGAAGCTTTCTTT.

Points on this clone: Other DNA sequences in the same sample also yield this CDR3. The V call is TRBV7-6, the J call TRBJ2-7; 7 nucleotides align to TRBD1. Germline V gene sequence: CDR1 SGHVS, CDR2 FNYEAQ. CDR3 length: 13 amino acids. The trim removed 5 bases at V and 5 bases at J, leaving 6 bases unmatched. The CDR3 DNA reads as TGTGCCAGCAGCGCCGGGACAGTCGACGAGCAGTACGTC. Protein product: CASSAGTVDEQYV.

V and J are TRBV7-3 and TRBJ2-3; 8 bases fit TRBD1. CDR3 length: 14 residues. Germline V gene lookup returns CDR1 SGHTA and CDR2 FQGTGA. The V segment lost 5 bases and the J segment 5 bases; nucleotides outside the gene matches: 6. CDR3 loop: CASSAQGVEDTQYF. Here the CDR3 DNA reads TGTGCCAGCAGCGCACAGGGGGTAGAAGATACGCAGTATTTT. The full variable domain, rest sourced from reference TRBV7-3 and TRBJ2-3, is GAGVSQTPSNKVTEKGKYVELRCDPISGHTALYWYRQSLGQGPEFLIYFQGTGAADDSGLPNDRFFAVRPEGSVSTLKIQRTERGDSAVYLCASSAQGVEDTQYFGPGTRLTVL.

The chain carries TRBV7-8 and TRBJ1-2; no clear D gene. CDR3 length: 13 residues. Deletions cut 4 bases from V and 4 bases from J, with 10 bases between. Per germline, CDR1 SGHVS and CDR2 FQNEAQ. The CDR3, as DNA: TGTGCCAGCAGCTCCCGGGTCTCCTATGGCTACACCTTC. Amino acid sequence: CASSSRVSYGYTF. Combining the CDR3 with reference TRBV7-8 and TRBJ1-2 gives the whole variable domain GAGVSQSPRYKVAKRGQDVALRCDPISGHVSLFWYQQALGQGPEFLTYFQNEAQLDKSGLPSDRFFAERPEGSVSTLKIQRTQQEDSAVYLCASSSRVSYGYTFGSGTRLTVV.

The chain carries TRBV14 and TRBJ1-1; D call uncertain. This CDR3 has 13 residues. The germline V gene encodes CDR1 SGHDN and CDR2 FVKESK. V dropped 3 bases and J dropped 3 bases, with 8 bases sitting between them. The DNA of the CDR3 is TGTGCCAGCAGCCAGAGGGTGTACACTGAAGCTTTCTTT. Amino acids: CASSQRVYTEAFF.

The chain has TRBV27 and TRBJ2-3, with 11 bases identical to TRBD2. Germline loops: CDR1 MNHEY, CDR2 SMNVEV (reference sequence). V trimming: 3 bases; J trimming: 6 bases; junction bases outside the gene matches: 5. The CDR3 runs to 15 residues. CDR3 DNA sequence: TGTGCCAGCAGTTTCACTAGCGGGAGATTGGATACGCAGTATTTT. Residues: CASSFTSGRLDTQYF.

The CDR3, as DNA: TGCAGCGTTGGGACAGCGAACACCGGGGAGCTGTTTTTT. As protein: CSVGTANTGELFF. The V gene is TRBV29-1, the J gene TRBJ2-2; tentatively, D is TRBD1 (6 bases). CDR3 size: 13 residues. Germline values: CDR1 SQVTM, CDR2 ANQGSEA. The V and J ends lost 4 bases and 0 bases respectively, with 6 bases between them.

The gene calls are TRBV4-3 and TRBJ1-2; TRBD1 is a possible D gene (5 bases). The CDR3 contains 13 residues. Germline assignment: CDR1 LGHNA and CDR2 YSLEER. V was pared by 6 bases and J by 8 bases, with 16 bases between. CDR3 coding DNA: TGCGCCAGCAGTTGGGGCCCCCTGGGAGGCTACACCTTC. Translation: CASSWGPLGGYTF.

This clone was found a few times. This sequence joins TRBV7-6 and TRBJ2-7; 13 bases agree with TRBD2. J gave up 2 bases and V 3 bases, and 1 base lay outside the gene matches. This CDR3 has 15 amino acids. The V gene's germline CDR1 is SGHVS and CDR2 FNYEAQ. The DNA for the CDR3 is TGTGCCAGCAGCTTCGGGACTAGCGGGACCTACGAGCAGTACTTC. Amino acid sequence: CASSFGTSGTYEQYF.

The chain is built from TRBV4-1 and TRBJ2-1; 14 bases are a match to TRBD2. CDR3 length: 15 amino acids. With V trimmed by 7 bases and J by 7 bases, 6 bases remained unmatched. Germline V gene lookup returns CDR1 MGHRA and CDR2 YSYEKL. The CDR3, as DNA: TGCGCCAGCAACAGGGGGACTAGCGGGAGAAATGAGCAGTTCTTC. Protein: CASNRGTSGRNEQFF.

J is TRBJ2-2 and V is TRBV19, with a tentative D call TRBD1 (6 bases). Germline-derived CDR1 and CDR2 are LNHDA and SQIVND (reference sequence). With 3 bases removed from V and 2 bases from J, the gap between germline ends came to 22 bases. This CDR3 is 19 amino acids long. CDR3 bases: TGTGCCAGTAGTATGACGTCGGGACACTCTCTTTCAAACACCGGGGAGCTGTTTTTT. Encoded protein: CASSMTSGHSLSNTGELFF.

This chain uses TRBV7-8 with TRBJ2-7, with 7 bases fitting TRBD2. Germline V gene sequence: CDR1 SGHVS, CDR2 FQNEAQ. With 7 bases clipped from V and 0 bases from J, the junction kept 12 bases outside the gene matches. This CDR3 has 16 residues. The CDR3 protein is CASNANPSGSSYEQYF. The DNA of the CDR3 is TGTGCCAGCAACGCCAATCCTAGCGGAAGCTCCTACGAGCAGTACTTC.

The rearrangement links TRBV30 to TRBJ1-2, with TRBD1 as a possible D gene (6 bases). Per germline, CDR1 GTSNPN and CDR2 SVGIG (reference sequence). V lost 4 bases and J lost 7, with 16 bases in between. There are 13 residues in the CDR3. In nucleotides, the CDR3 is TGTGCCTGGATCCCCCGAGGGGGGGCTGGCTACACCTTC. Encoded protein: CAWIPRGGAGYTF.

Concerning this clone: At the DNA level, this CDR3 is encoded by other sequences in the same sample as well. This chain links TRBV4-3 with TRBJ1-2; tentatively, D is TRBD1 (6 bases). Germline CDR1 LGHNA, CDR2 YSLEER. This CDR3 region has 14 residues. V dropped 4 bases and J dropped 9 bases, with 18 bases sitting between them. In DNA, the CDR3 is TGCGCCAGCAGCCCCACACAGGGAAGCCACAGCTACACCTTC. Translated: CASSPTQGSHSYTF.

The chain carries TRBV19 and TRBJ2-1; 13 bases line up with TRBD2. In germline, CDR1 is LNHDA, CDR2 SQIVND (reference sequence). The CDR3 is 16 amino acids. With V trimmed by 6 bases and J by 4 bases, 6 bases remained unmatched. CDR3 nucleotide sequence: TGTGCCAGTAGGAGGACTAGCGGGGGACGTTACAATGAGCAGTTCTTC. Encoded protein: CASRRTSGGRYNEQFF.